These T cell receptor beta chains were read from a single sample in a study of lymphopenia after photon versus proton radiotherapy. Repertoires were generated with immunoSEQ multiplex PCR, while TCRdb's copy carries only in-frame clones and drops some. This table holds tens of thousands of clones, 87% found once. Source: peripheral blood, taken from a patient treated with proton-based radiotherapy. These receptors were obtained from an elderly man with esophageal cancer. CDR3s include the opening cysteine and the closing phenylalanine or tryptophan. A D gene is named only where the DNA matches it firmly. Size is stated for part of the rows, as once, few or many counts, or as a class when the clone is expanded.

clone size | J gene | V gene | D gene | CDR3 protein | CDR3 DNA
few | TRBJ1-1 | TRBV20-1 | - | CSASGGAEAFF | TGCAGTGCTAGTGGGGGGGCGGAAGCTTTCTTT
once | TRBJ1-5 | TRBV27 | - | CASSFGGFGQPQHF | TGTGCCAGCAGTTTTGGGGGCTTCGGCCAGCCCCAGCATTTT
- | TRBJ2-7 | TRBV6-5 | - | CASSYKGYEQYF | TGTGCCAGCAGTTACAAGGGATACGAGCAGTACTTC
- | TRBJ1-1 | TRBV11-2 | TRBD1 | CASSWGTGGDGEAFF | TGTGCCAGCAGCTGGGGGACAGGGGGCGATGGTGAAGCTTTCTTT
few | TRBJ1-1 | TRBV27 | - | CASSYREIGSLTHTEAFF | TGTGCCAGCAGTTACAGGGAAATAGGATCATTAACCCACACTGAAGCTTTCTTT
- | TRBJ1-4 | TRBV19 | - | CASSPRGTDEKLFF | TGTGCCAGCTCGCCCCGGGGCACGGATGAAAAACTGTTTTTT
- | TRBJ2-2 | TRBV7-2 | - | CASSLVPGFVIGELFF | TGTGCCAGCAGCTTAGTTCCGGGTTTCGTTATCGGGGAGCTGTTTTTT
- | TRBJ1-1 | TRBV18 | - | CASSPSMRTEAFF | TGTGCCAGCTCACCCTCTATGCGCACTGAAGCTTTCTTT
- | TRBJ2-1 | TRBV5-4 | - | CASSPGVAVSLNEQFF | TGTGCCAGCAGCCCAGGGGTGGCAGTATCCTTGAATGAGCAGTTCTTC
once | TRBJ2-5 | TRBV20-1 | - | CSVRPRETQYF | TGCAGTGTTCGCCCCCGAGAGACCCAGTACTTC
once | TRBJ1-1 | TRBV6-4 | - | CASSEGRGTEAFF | TGTGCCAGCAGTGAAGGAAGGGGCACTGAAGCTTTCTTT
- | TRBJ2-7 | TRBV5-4 | TRBD1 | CASSPTDRGSQQYF | TGTGCCAGCAGCCCCACGGACAGGGGAAGTCAGCAGTACTTC
- | TRBJ1-6 | TRBV6-6 | - | CASSYAYNNSPLHF | TGTGCCAGCAGTTACGCCTACAATAATTCACCCCTCCACTTT
- | TRBJ2-2 | TRBV19 | TRBD1 | CASTGGRELFF | TGTGCCAGCACAGGGGGTAGGGAGCTGTTTTTT
- | TRBJ2-3 | TRBV9 | - | CASSVASGTDTQYF | TGTGCCAGCAGCGTAGCTTCTGGGACAGATACGCAGTATTTT
- | TRBJ1-1 | TRBV6-1 | TRBD1 | CASSPTGGSTEAFF | TGTGCCAGCAGCCCCACAGGGGGCAGCACTGAAGCTTTCTTT
- | TRBJ1-6 | TRBV6-6 | - | CASSSRNSPLHF | TGTGCCAGCAGTTCTCGAAATTCACCCCTCCACTTT
- | TRBJ1-2 | TRBV6-6 | - | CASSPIRGINYGYTF | TGTGCCAGCAGTCCGATCAGGGGAATTAACTATGGCTACACCTTC
- | TRBJ1-2 | TRBV27 | - | CASRPPGFNYGYTF | TGTGCCAGCAGGCCCCCGGGTTTCAACTATGGCTACACCTTC
- | TRBJ2-7 | TRBV5-4 | - | CASRTGTTLGEQYF | TGTGCCAGCAGGACCGGGACCACGTTAGGGGAGCAGTACTTC
- | TRBJ1-1 | TRBV18 | - | CASWLDTEAFF | TGTGCCAGCTGGCTGGACACTGAAGCTTTCTTT
- | TRBJ2-3 | TRBV14 | - | CASSQEGTPTDTQYF | TGTGCCAGCAGCCAAGAAGGGACCCCCACAGATACGCAGTATTTT
- | TRBJ2-6 | TRBV27 | - | CASSPGSSGANVLTF | TGTGCCAGCAGTCCAGGGAGCTCTGGGGCCAACGTCCTGACTTTC
once | TRBJ2-1 | TRBV19 | TRBD1 | CASSTRQGVYNEQFF | TGTGCCAGTAGTACCCGACAGGGAGTGTACAATGAGCAGTTCTTC
- | TRBJ2-5 | TRBV28 | - | CASSFVETQYF | TGTGCCAGCAGTTTTGTAGAGACCCAGTACTTC
- | TRBJ2-7 | TRBV7-6 | TRBD1 | CASSLVSGTGGNEQYF | TGTGCCAGCAGCTTAGTGTCAGGGACAGGGGGCAACGAGCAGTACTTC
once | TRBJ2-6 | TRBV6-5 | - | CASNTGSSGANVLTF | TGTGCCAGCAACACAGGGAGCTCTGGGGCCAACGTCCTGACTTTC
few | TRBJ2-5 | TRBV5-1 | - | CASSNRVETQYF | TGCGCCAGCAGTAACCGGGTAGAGACCCAGTACTTC
- | TRBJ2-5 | TRBV30 | TRBD2 | CAWSGGREETQYF | TGTGCCTGGAGTGGAGGGAGGGAAGAGACCCAGTACTTC
- | TRBJ2-1 | TRBV19 | - | CASTFDAGLYNEQFF | TGTGCCAGTACCTTTGATGCTGGTTTGTACAATGAGCAGTTCTTC
- | TRBJ2-3 | TRBV10-3 | - | CAIKTELYQDTQYF | TGTGCCATCAAGACAGAATTATACCAAGATACGCAGTATTTT
- | TRBJ2-7 | TRBV6-5 | TRBD1 | CASSYSTGENYEQYF | TGTGCCAGCAGTTACTCGACAGGGGAGAACTACGAGCAGTACTTC
- | TRBJ1-3 | TRBV7-2 | TRBD1 | CASSTRDSSRLYF | TGTGCCAGCAGCACCCGGGACAGCTCCCGGTTATATTTT
few | TRBJ2-1 | TRBV2 | - | CASSEALRTNRRNEQFF | TGTGCCAGCAGTGAAGCGCTTCGGACCAATAGGCGAAATGAGCAGTTCTTC
- | TRBJ2-1 | TRBV15 | - | CATAEGWYNEQFF | TGTGCCACCGCGGAGGGATGGTACAATGAGCAGTTCTTC
- | TRBJ2-3 | TRBV7-2 | - | CASSSKRFAGAGDTQYF | TGTGCCAGCAGCTCGAAACGGTTTGCGGGGGCGGGGGATACGCAGTATTTT
- | TRBJ1-5 | TRBV6-6 | - | CASTGEFNQPQHF | TGTGCCAGCACAGGGGAGTTCAATCAGCCCCAGCATTTT
- | TRBJ2-5 | TRBV7-8 | TRBD2 | CASSSAGETQYF | TGTGCCAGCAGCTCAGCGGGGGAGACCCAGTACTTC
once | TRBJ2-5 | TRBV7-6 | - | CASSLNARPDEAQYF | TGTGCCAGCAGCTTAAATGCCCGACCAGACGAGGCCCAGTACTTC
- | TRBJ2-5 | TRBV7-9 | - | CASSLGLSVETQYF | TGTGCCAGCAGCTTAGGTTTAAGTGTGGAGACCCAGTACTTC
- | TRBJ2-1 | TRBV4-2 | - | CASSQVGGNEQFF | TGTGCCAGCAGCCAAGTCGGGGGCAATGAGCAGTTCTTC
- | TRBJ1-4 | TRBV18 | TRBD1 | CASSPGTENEKLFF | TGTGCCAGCTCACCCGGGACAGAAAATGAAAAACTGTTTTTT
- | TRBJ2-5 | TRBV12-5 | TRBD2 | CASAFPLGLAGDQETQYF | TGTGCTAGTGCCTTCCCCCTCGGGCTAGCGGGAGACCAGGAGACCCAGTACTTC
- | TRBJ2-7 | TRBV6-1 | TRBD2 | CASSGRGNEQYF | TGTGCCAGCAGTGGGCGGGGGAACGAGCAGTACTTC
- | TRBJ2-1 | TRBV10-3 | - | CAISYSAVYNEQFF | TGTGCCATCAGTTACTCGGCGGTCTACAATGAGCAGTTCTTC
- | TRBJ1-3 | TRBV2 | - | CASSDPSVAGNTIYF | TGTGCCAGCAGTGACCCCTCAGTAGCTGGAAACACCATATATTTT
- | TRBJ1-1 | TRBV2 | - | CASSAPTGRTEAFF | TGTGCCAGCAGTGCCCCAACAGGGAGGACTGAAGCTTTCTTT
once | TRBJ2-3 | TRBV11-2 | TRBD2 | CASSFSGSRTDTQYF | TGTGCCAGCAGCTTTAGCGGGAGTAGAACAGATACGCAGTATTTT
- | TRBJ1-2 | TRBV6-5 | - | CASSYGDRDFGYTF | TGTGCCAGCAGTTACGGGGACCGAGATTTTGGCTACACCTTC